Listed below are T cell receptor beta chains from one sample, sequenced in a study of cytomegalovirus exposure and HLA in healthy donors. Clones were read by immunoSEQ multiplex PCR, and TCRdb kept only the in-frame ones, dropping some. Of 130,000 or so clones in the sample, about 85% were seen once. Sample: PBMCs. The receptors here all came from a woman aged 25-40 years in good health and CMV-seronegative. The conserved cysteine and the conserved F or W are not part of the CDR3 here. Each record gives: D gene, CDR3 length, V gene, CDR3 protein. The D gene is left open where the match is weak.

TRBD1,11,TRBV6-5,ASSRDSWEKLF
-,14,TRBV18,ASSPPGGLVSTEAF
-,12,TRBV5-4,ASSLRGTNEKLF
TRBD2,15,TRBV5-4,ASSLDLAGSSYNEQF
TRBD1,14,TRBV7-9,ASSLAGQRDNEKLF
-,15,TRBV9,ASRMSLGIDKTGELF
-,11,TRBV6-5,ASSYSARAGYT
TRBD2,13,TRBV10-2,ASSVGLGPYNEQF
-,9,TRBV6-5,ASRGDSEAF
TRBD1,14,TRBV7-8,ASSTRQGAPNQPQH
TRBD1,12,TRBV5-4,ATSGTVNTGELF
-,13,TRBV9,ASSPRDNADEKLF
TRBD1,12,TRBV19,ASSTQGLGTEAF
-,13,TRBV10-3,AISEDRSTNEKLF
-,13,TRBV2,ASSGLGQINSPLH
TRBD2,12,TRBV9,ASSRGLAPDTQY
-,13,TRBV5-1,ASSVTGGDTGELF
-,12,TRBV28,ASSFKRVNYGYT
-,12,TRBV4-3,ASSQRDRLPEAF
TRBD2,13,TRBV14,ASSQELAGGDTQY
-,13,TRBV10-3,AISEGTRGSGELF
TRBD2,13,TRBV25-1,ASSETSGGRDTQY
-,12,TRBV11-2,ASSSLRGTYEQY
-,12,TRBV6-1,ASSEVQGRNIQY
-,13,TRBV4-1,ASSQEGGWRNTIY
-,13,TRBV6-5,ASSYSKHSSYEQY
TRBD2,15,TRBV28,ASSFAASGGWVYEQF
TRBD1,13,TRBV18,ASSLGQAINEKLF
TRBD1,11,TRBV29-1,SVQQGFGQPQH
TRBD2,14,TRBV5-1,ASSFLAGENTGELF
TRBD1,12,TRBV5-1,ASSLGDSRDEQF
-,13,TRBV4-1,ASSHLKGVDTEAF
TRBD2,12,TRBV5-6,ASSLQRGADTQY
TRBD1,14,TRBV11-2,ASSSQGFGGNQPQH
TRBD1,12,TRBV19,ASTADRLDTEAF
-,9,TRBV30,AWRDYTEAF
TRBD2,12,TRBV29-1,SVRLAGATGELF
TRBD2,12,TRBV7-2,ASSFGGAYNEQF
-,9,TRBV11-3,ASSSGLEQY
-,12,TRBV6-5,ASSPGVGSYGYT
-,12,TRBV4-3,ASSQDGALNEQF
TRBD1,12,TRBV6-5,ASRRVTGAQPQH
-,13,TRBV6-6,ASRDGQTNTGELF
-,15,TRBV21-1,ASSKSEDREGTGELF
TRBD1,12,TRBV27,ASSQTGENSPLH
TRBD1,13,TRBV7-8,ASSLGGQGNSPLH
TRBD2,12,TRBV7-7,ASSLAGGLETQY
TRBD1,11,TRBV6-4,ASSKGASGELF
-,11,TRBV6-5,ASARGDNQPQH
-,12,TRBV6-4,ASSEQGSTGELF
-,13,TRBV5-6,ASSFTGEQNEKLF
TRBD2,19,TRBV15,ATSRDLWASGEGAPILPQY
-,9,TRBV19,ASSISGEQY
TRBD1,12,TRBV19,ASSIADRVNGYT
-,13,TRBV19,ASSRGTTSQETQY